This T cell receptor beta chain was sequenced for a study of blood T cells in healthy people across ages. Overall study results and limits: While age rose, TCR beta diversity per million T cells dropped in a roughly linear way. More naive CD4+ cells and higher diversity marked long-lived donors relative to aged donors. Because sorting was not performed, PBMCs prevented conclusive naive versus antigen-experienced comparison.

Through a sample-barcoded 5' primer and a J-beta primer mix, a second PCR was run for roughly 6 to 11 cycles. At least 2.5 million CDR3-containing paired-end reads were obtained per sample. TCRdb passed the 5' RACE reads through MiXCR, listing each CDR3 protein once. Of about 1.6 million distinct CDR3 sequences listed, 30% to 40% are singletons. Losses at the gene ends were 6 bases for V and 4 bases for J; bases not matched to a gene: 9. This CDR3 is 17 amino acids long. CDR1 is SGHVS and CDR2 is FQNEAQ in the germline V gene. This clonotype has a handful of counts. What it binds is unknown. The TCR comes from a woman between 25 and 40 years old in good health. This rearrangement joins TRBV7-8 to TRBJ2-2; TRBD2 aligns across 12 bases. The source material was blood. The CDR3 reads CASSSRLAGAVTGELFF. The DNA for the CDR3 is TGTGCCAGCAGTTCCCGACTAGCGGGAGCGGTCACCGGGGAGCTGTTTTTT.